The 9 T cell receptor beta chains reported below all come from one sample, sequenced in a study of human T cells and chemical hapten exposure. The time point: pre-sensitization, week 0. Stated treatment: therapeutic diphenylcyclopropenone sensitization with weekly scalp DPC. Via MiXCR, TCRdb re-called the RACE reads, giving one row per CDR3 protein. The table has 250,000 or so distinct CDR3 sequences, over 8% seen once. The specimen was whole blood, collected in connection with sensitization to the hapten diphenylcyclopropenone (DPC). The receptors were sampled from a woman aged 40 to 49 with alopecia areata. Some clones in this sample may be carry-over from other donors' samples.

The CDR3 protein is CASSQYRDDLNYGYTF. CDR3 in DNA: TGTGCCAGCAGCCAATACCGGGACGACCTCAACTATGGCTACACCTTC. The chain uses TRBV4-2 and TRBJ1-2; D possibly corresponds to TRBD1 (5 bases). Germline CDR1 LGHNA, CDR2 YNFKEQ. CDR3 size: 16 residues. Trimming took off 2 bases at V and 2 bases at J, with 15 bases between the two ends.

The rearrangement joins TRBV10-3 to TRBJ2-3; tentatively, D is TRBD2 (5 bases). Germline V gene lookup returns CDR1 ENHRY and CDR2 SYGVKD. The CDR3 has 15 amino acids. Trimming pared 0 bases from V and 2 bases from J, leaving 9 bases between. The CDR3 DNA reads TGTGCCATCAGTGAGTCTGCCGGGAACACAGATACGCAGTATTTT. Its protein is CAISESAGNTDTQYF.

The chain combines TRBV28 with TRBJ2-1; D unclear. From germline, CDR1 is MDHEN and CDR2 SYDVKM. The CDR3 is 15 amino acids. V gave up 6 bases and J gave up 3 bases, with 15 bases separating them. CDR3 amino acids: CASSPIRPFYNEQFF. For the CDR3, the DNA is TGTGCCAGCAGCCCAATTCGACCGTTCTACAATGAGCAGTTCTTC.

J is TRBJ2-1 and V is TRBV3-1; D is uncertain. Germline CDR1 reads LGHDT; CDR2 reads YNNKEL (reference sequence). V dropped 1 base and J dropped 4 bases, with 8 bases sitting between them. The CDR3 length is 14 residues. DNA of the CDR3: TGTGCCAGCAGCCAAGGATCGAAATACAATGAGCAGTTCTTC. It codes for CASSQGSKYNEQFF.

This clonotype was counted a few times. The chain joins TRBV12-3 or TRBV12-4 to TRBJ2-3; tentative D call: TRBD2 (6 bases). Trimming pared 6 bases from V and 0 bases from J, leaving 13 bases between. The CDR3 loop spans 15 amino acids. CDR3 in amino acids: CASSPIRGSTDTQYF. The CDR3 DNA follows: TGTGCCAGCAGCCCGATTCGGGGGAGCACAGATACGCAGTATTTT.

The genes are TRBV5-5 and TRBJ2-1; 15 bases fit TRBD2. The CDR3 contains 17 residues. The trim removed 2 bases at V and 6 bases at J, leaving 6 bases unmatched. Looked up from germline, CDR1 is SGHKS and CDR2 is YYEKEE (reference sequence). CDR3 in DNA: TGTGCCAGCAGCTTAGGACTAGCGGGAGGGCCGGCCAATGAGCAGTTCTTC. This sequence encodes CASSLGLAGGPANEQFF.

V gene TRBV29-1 combines with J gene TRBJ1-1, with TRBD1 identical over 7 bases. This CDR3 has 13 amino acids. With V trimmed by 6 bases and J by 8 bases, 12 bases remained unmatched. Germline V gene sequence: CDR1 SQVTM, CDR2 ANQGSEA. The CDR3 region has the DNA TGCAGCGTAAACCTGGCGACAGGGTCAGAAGCTTTCTTT. It is translated as CSVNLATGSEAFF. The variable domain in full, completed from reference TRBV29-1 and TRBJ1-1, reads SAVISQKPSRDICQRGTSLTIQCQVDSQVTMMFWYRQQPGQSLTLIATANQGSEATYESGFVIDKFPISRPNLTFSTLTVSNMSPEDSSIYLCSVNLATGSEAFFGQGTRLTVV.

The rearrangement uses TRBV20-1 and TRBJ2-3; TRBD2 matches at 7 bases. The CDR3 sequence is 14 residues long. V was pared by 3 bases and J by 2 bases, with 5 bases of the junction left unmatched. The germline gives CDR1 DFQATT, CDR2 SNEGSKA (reference sequence). CDR3 sequence reads: CSASALAVTDTQYF. Written as DNA, the CDR3 is TGCAGTGCTAGCGCCCTAGCGGTCACAGATACGCAGTATTTT.

This clonotype was recorded a few times. The chain is built from TRBV9 and TRBJ2-3; TRBD2 is a possible D gene (5 bases). This CDR3 comprises 14 residues. The germline CDR1 and CDR2 sequences are SGDLS and YYNGEE. Trimming shortened V by 4 bases and J by 2 bases, and 11 bases separated the two germline ends. The CDR3 sequence is CASSIAPSTDTQYF. The DNA for the CDR3 is TGTGCCAGCAGCATAGCGCCCTCCACAGATACGCAGTATTTT.